This TCR beta chain was identified in a study of shared clonotypes between healthy human individuals. The assay was immunoSEQ multiplex PCR, and TCRdb's table has in-frame clones only and misses some. The repertoire holds 1.4 million to 1.5 million clones, with roughly 96% as singletons. The sample was naive CD4+ T cells sorted from blood. The subset: CD45RA+ positively selected. This TCR came from a man between 25 and 39 years old in good health.

CDR3 coding DNA: TGCGCCAGCAGCGGACGGACTAGCGGGAGTCCCCCCTACAATGAGCAGTTCTTC. This encodes CASSGRTSGSPPYNEQFF. The chain combines TRBV5-1 with TRBJ2-1, with 13 positions matching TRBD2. The CDR3 contains 18 residues. The V gene end was trimmed by 4 bases and the J gene end by 2 bases; junction bases not matched to a gene: 9. Germline CDR1 and CDR2: SGHRS and YFSETQ.